The 25 T cell receptor beta chains below were found in one sample sequenced in a study of T cells in women clearing cervical HPV infection. TCRdb's copy holds only in-frame clones and misses some; the assay was immunoSEQ multiplex PCR. The repertoire table contains 20,000 to 25,000 clones. The sample comprised blood buffy coat. Receptors originate from a woman between 18 and 69 years old with a cervical HPV16 infection that either progressed to CIN3+ or cleared (not recorded which).

About this clone: One end of the junction is discordant with germline, which a read error may explain. With the read ending 3 residues before the CDR3 end, the germline J gene is used to fill in that end. The V call is TRBV5-4, the J call TRBJ1-6; D is unclear. In germline, CDR1 is SGHNT, CDR2 YYREEE (reference sequence). CDR3 length: 13 amino acids. The CDR3 bases that were read are TGTGCCAGCAGTTTGGAGTTGGGCTCACCC. Translated: CASSLELGSP. The whole CDR3 protein is CASSLELGSPLHF.

Details on this clone: The read ends 3 residues early relative to the CDR3; the germline J gene fills the gap. The chain joins TRBV20-1 to TRBJ2-1; no clear D. The CDR3 is made up of 14 amino acids. V lost 4 bases and J lost 0, with 10 bases in between. Per the germline V gene, CDR1 is DFQATT and CDR2 is SNEGSKA (reference sequence). The covered CDR3 bases are TGCAGTGCTAACCACTACCGCTCCTACAATGAG. As protein: CSANHYRSYNE. The CDR3, in full, reads CSANHYRSYNEQFF.

About this clone: An end of the junction does not agree with germline; a read error may underlie this. Read sequence stops 3 residues before the CDR3 end, and the germline J gene provides the missing end. The same CDR3 also results from other DNA sequences found in this sample. This sequence joins TRBV7-9 and TRBJ1-3; D is undetermined. The CDR3 consists of 15 residues. CDR1 is SEHNR and CDR2 is FQNEAQ in the germline V gene (reference sequence). CDR3 loop: CASSLSQMSGNTIYF. The sequenced CDR3 bases are TGTGCCAGCAGCTTATCACAGATGTCTGGAAACACG.

A note on this clone: Read coverage stops 3 residues before the CDR3 terminus; the germline J gene supplies the remainder. The chain employs TRBV5-1 and TRBJ1-2; D uncertain. Germline CDR1 is SGHRS and CDR2 is YFSETQ. CDR3 size: 12 residues. V was pared by 3 bases and J by 3 bases, with 6 bases between. The part of the CDR3 DNA that was read is TGCGCCAGCAGCTCCCAGGACTATGGC. Translating gives CASSSQDYG. The CDR3 reads in full as CASSSQDYGYTF.

The covered CDR3 bases are TGTGCCAGCAGCCAATGGGACAGGGTCTACGAG. Amino acids: CASSQWDRVYE. The full CDR3 reads CASSQWDRVYEQYF. This chain uses TRBV16 with TRBJ2-7; TRBD1 matches 9 bases. The missing CDR3 end, 3 residues past where the read stops, is filled in from the germline J gene. J was trimmed by 3 bases and V by 1 base; bases with no gene match: 1. CDR1 is KGHSY and CDR2 is FQNENV in the germline V gene. This CDR3 is built from 14 residues.

Remarks on this clone: The sequence runs out 3 residues before the end of the CDR3; the remainder is reconstructed from the germline J gene. The chain joins TRBV4-1 to TRBJ2-7, with 8 bases fitting TRBD2. This CDR3 spans 15 amino acids. Per the germline V gene, CDR1 is MGHRA and CDR2 is YSYEKL. Unmatched junction bases numbered 6, after V lost 1 base and J lost 4 bases. The part of the CDR3 DNA that was read is TGCGCCAGCAGCCAAGCAAGCGGGAGTATTTACGAG. Translating it yields CASSQASGSIYE. The full CDR3 protein reads CASSQASGSIYEQYF.

A remark on this clone: Read data end 3 residues before the CDR3 end; the end is taken from the germline J gene. The chain recombines TRBV20-1 with TRBJ1-2, with 9 bases lining up with TRBD1. The CDR3 is 12 residues long. Germline V gene sequence: CDR1 DFQATT, CDR2 SNEGSKA (reference sequence). CDR3 amino acids: CSAPPTGGDYTF. The DNA read from the CDR3 is TGCAGTGCCCCGCCTACAGGGGGCGAC.

As regards this clone: With the read ending 3 residues before the CDR3 end, the germline J gene is used to fill in that end. The chain is built from TRBV28 and TRBJ2-5, with a weak D call TRBD2 (6 bases). Germline-derived CDR1 and CDR2 are MDHEN and SYDVKM. V shed 5 bases and J shed 1 base, with 17 bases lying between them. The CDR3 length is 16 residues. CDR3 DNA, as far as it was read: TGTGCCAGCAGTGCCGCCGGGGGAACCTCCCAAGAGACC. Protein product: CASSAAGGTSQET. The whole CDR3 reads CASSAAGGTSQETQYF. The whole variable domain, filled in from reference TRBV28 and TRBJ2-5, reads DVKVTQSSRYLVKRTGEKVFLECVQDMDHENMFWYRQDPGLGLRLIYFSYDVKMKEKGDIPEGYSVSREKKERFSLILESASTNQTSMYLCASSAAGGTSQETQYFGPGTRLLVL.

Regarding this clone: The CDR3 end is not reached by the read, which stops 3 residues before it; the germline J gene fills it in. V is TRBV27 and J is TRBJ2-7; the D gene is possibly TRBD2 (6 bases). The V and J ends lost 3 bases and 5 bases respectively, with 14 bases between them. The CDR3 runs 14 residues. Germline V gives CDR1 MNHEY, CDR2 SMNVEV (reference sequence). The sequenced part of the CDR3 DNA is TGTGCCAGCAGTTTGGGACTTGGTTTCGACGAG. Translated, it gives CASSLGLGFDE. The full CDR3 protein reads CASSLGLGFDEQYF.

As regards this clone: The read terminates 3 residues ahead of where the CDR3 ends, so the germline J gene completes it. V gene TRBV2 combines with J gene TRBJ2-3, with TRBD2 identical over 7 bases. Germline V CDR1 and CDR2: SNHLY, FYNNEI. CDR3 length: 16 residues. CDR3 protein: CASSEWGGGPQETQYF. CDR3 DNA, as far as it was read: TGTGCCAGCAGTGAATGGGGCGGGGGACCTCAAGAGACG.

About this clone: The CDR3 goes on 3 residues after the read ends, and that part is filled in from the germline J gene. V gene TRBV20-1 combines with J gene TRBJ1-1; D is unresolved. Germline V gene lookup returns CDR1 DFQATT and CDR2 SNEGSKA (reference sequence). V lost 5 bases and J 0 bases, leaving 10 bases between the germline ends. The CDR3 covers 13 residues. The CDR3 is CSAHLSLNTEAFF. CDR3 DNA, as far as it was read: TGCAGTGCTCATCTATCTCTGAACACTGAA.

About this clone itself: The junction shows a germline mismatch at one end, possibly a read error. The CDR3 extends 3 residues past the end of the read, so its final part is completed from the germline J gene. Different DNA sequences within this sample yield the same CDR3. This chain joins TRBV7-2 and TRBJ1-3; 7 nucleotides match TRBD1. Germline CDR1 is SGHTA and CDR2 is FQGNSA. This CDR3 comprises 15 residues. The CDR3 DNA, read in part, is TGTGCCAGCAGCGCCGAGGGGGCATCTGGAAACACT. It specifies CASSAEGASGNT. The whole CDR3 protein reads CASSAEGASGNTIYF.

As to this clone: The CDR3 is cut off 3 residues early in the read; its end comes from the germline J gene. V is TRBV18 and J is TRBJ1-2, with D unresolved. Looked up from germline, CDR1 is KGHSH and CDR2 is LQKENI. The germline V and J ends were trimmed by 5 bases and 3 bases, with 7 bases remaining between them. CDR3 size: 12 residues. The sequenced part of the CDR3 DNA is TGTGCCAGCTCAGGGCCCGACTATGGC. Translated, it gives CASSGPDYG. The whole CDR3 is CASSGPDYGYTF.

A note on this clone: The CDR3 extends 3 residues past the end of the read, so its final part is completed from the germline J gene. The rearrangement uses TRBV20-1 and TRBJ2-1; 9 bases map to TRBD2. Trimming took 6 bases from V and 3 from J; bases not matched to a gene: 6. Germline V gene sequence: CDR1 DFQATT, CDR2 SNEGSKA (reference sequence). This CDR3 comprises 14 residues. Partial CDR3 DNA: TGCAGTGCAAAACGACTAGCGGACTACAATGAG. Translation: CSAKRLADYNE. In full, the CDR3 is CSAKRLADYNEQFF.

Turning to this clone: The read ends 3 residues early relative to the CDR3; the germline J gene fills the gap. This chain links TRBV4-1 with TRBJ2-1; 7 nucleotides align to TRBD1. Germline lookup yields CDR1 MGHRA and CDR2 YSYEKL. The CDR3 totals 15 residues. V lost 5 bases and J lost 3; bases outside the gene matches: 7. The CDR3 region is CASSYSGGDYNEQFF. The sequenced CDR3 bases are TGCGCCAGCAGCTATTCAGGGGGAGACTACAATGAG.

The CDR3 DNA, read in part, is TGCAGCGTTGAAGGGGGACAGCGATCCTCCTACAATGAG. Protein: CSVEGGQRSSYNE. The whole CDR3 reads CSVEGGQRSSYNEQFF. This sequence joins TRBV29-1 and TRBJ2-1, with TRBD1 matching over 7 bases. The read terminates 3 residues ahead of where the CDR3 ends, so the germline J gene completes it. The germline V gene has CDR1 SQVTM and CDR2 ANQGSEA. The CDR3 length is 16 residues. V shed 1 base and J 0 bases; nucleotides not matched to a gene: 6.

Concerning this clone: The CDR3 is cut off 3 residues early in the read; its end comes from the germline J gene. The V call is TRBV15, the J call TRBJ1-4; D unclear. CDR3 length: 13 amino acids. Germline loops: CDR1 LNHNV, CDR2 YYDKDF (reference sequence). Deletions cut 4 bases from V and 8 bases from J, with 11 bases between. This chain's CDR3 is CATSMSVEEKLFF. The DNA read from the CDR3 is TGTGCCACCAGCATGTCGGTTGAGGAAAAA.

On this clone: From the germline J gene comes the end of the CDR3, since the read stops 3 residues before it. The chain uses TRBV5-1 and TRBJ2-3; 10 bases map to TRBD2. The CDR3 runs to 17 residues. J gave up 0 bases and V 0 bases, and 4 bases lay outside the gene matches. From germline, CDR1 is SGHRS and CDR2 YFSETQ. The CDR3 region is CASSLGASGGSTDTQYF. The sequenced part of the CDR3 DNA is TGCGCCAGCAGCTTGGGCGCTAGCGGGGGTAGCACAGATACG.

For this clone: The junction shows a germline mismatch at one end, possibly a read error. The read ends 3 residues early relative to the CDR3; the germline J gene fills the gap. Different DNA sequences within this sample yield the same CDR3. The chain carries TRBV29-1 and TRBJ1-2; D might be TRBD1 (5 bases). There are 14 residues in the CDR3. The germline V gene has CDR1 SQVTM and CDR2 ANQGSEA. CDR3 DNA (partial): TGCAGCGTCCCCTTACAGGACGCTAACTATGGT. Protein: CSVPLQDANYG. The whole CDR3 sequence is CSVPLQDANYGYTF.

A word on this clone: The CDR3 extends 3 residues past the end of the read, so its final part is completed from the germline J gene. This chain links TRBV5-1 with TRBJ1-1, with a weak D call TRBD1 (5 bases). CDR3 length equals 14 residues. Germline CDR1 SGHRS, CDR2 YFSETQ. Trimming cost V 0 bases and J 4 bases, with 10 bases left between them. CDR3 bases read: TGCGCCAGCAGCTTGGAGGGGAGTAGCACTGAA. Its protein is CASSLEGSSTE. The CDR3 as a whole reads CASSLEGSSTEAFF.

Comments on this clone: The read terminates 3 residues before the CDR3 end, so the remaining end is supplied by the germline J gene. V gene TRBV30 combines with J gene TRBJ2-5, with D possibly matching TRBD2 (6 bases). Germline V lookup: CDR1 GTSNPN, CDR2 SVGIG (reference sequence). Deletions cut 1 base from V and 4 bases from J, with 13 bases between. This CDR3 comprises 14 residues. CDR3 in amino acids: CAWSGPGRLETQYF. CDR3 DNA, as far as it was read: TGTGCCTGGAGTGGTCCAGGGAGGTTAGAGACC.

Comments on this clone: The read stops 3 residues short of the end of the CDR3; the missing end is completed from the germline J gene. The genes are TRBV2 and TRBJ2-2; D might be TRBD1 (5 bases). Germline-derived CDR1 and CDR2 are SNHLY and FYNNEI. The V end lost 3 bases, the J end lost 8 bases, and 7 bases lay between the germline ends. There are 12 residues in the CDR3. The DNA read from the CDR3 is TGTGCCAGCAGTGATAGGGGTGGGGAG. Translation gives CASSDRGGE. The full CDR3 protein reads CASSDRGGELFF.

In regard to this clone: The read stops 3 residues short of the end of the CDR3; the missing end is completed from the germline J gene. V is TRBV20-1 and J is TRBJ2-2; TRBD1 matches 9 bases. J gave up 3 bases and V 6 bases, and 5 bases lay outside the gene matches. The germline V gene has CDR1 DFQATT and CDR2 SNEGSKA (reference sequence). This CDR3 contains 14 residues. CDR3 loop: CSALRDRDTGELFF. The sequenced part of the CDR3 DNA is TGCAGTGCCCTCCGGGACAGGGACACCGGGGAG.

To note about this clone: From the germline J gene comes the end of the CDR3, since the read stops 3 residues before it. The rearrangement uses TRBV29-1 and TRBJ2-7, with 7 bases fitting TRBD1. The CDR3 extends over 15 amino acids. CDR1 is SQVTM, CDR2 ANQGSEA, per germline. J lost 2 bases, V lost 1 base, and 8 bases had no gene match. CDR3 DNA, as far as it was read: TGCAGCGTTGAAGGGAAAGGGGGCTCGCCCTACGAG. Residues: CSVEGKGGSPYE. The full CDR3 sequence reads CSVEGKGGSPYEQYF.

With respect to this clone: The read ends 3 residues before the CDR3 terminus; that terminus is restored from the germline J gene. V gene TRBV2 combines with J gene TRBJ1-4, with TRBD1 matching over 9 bases. Germline V gives CDR1 SNHLY, CDR2 FYNNEI. The CDR3 is made up of 15 amino acids. V was clipped by 6 bases and J by 5 bases; unmatched bases: 7. CDR3 region: CASSYYGTGNEKLFF. The covered CDR3 bases are TGTGCCAGCAGCTACTATGGGACAGGGAATGAAAAA. The whole variable domain, filled in from reference TRBV2 and TRBJ1-4, reads EPEVTQTPSHQVTQMGQEVILRCVPISNHLYFYWYRQILGQKVEFLVSFYNNEISEKSEIFDDQFSVERPDGSNFTLKIRSTKLEDSAMYFCASSYYGTGNEKLFFGSGTQLSVL.